Following are 20 T cell receptor beta chains from one sample sequenced in a study of T-cell memory formation after mild COVID-19 (dated by TCRdb to the early 2020s). Library preparation employed 5' RACE. TCRdb names Illumina NovaSeq 6000 as the instrument used. TCRdb took the public reads, trimmed them with fastp at Q25, ran MiXCR for clone calling and kept in-frame beta chains. For every CDR3 protein sequence, its rows merge into one entry that carries the most common genes and DNA. The sample table contains just under 550,000 distinct CDR3 sequences; only one count was recorded for about a fifth of them. The ten largest clonotypes hold around 12% of the sample. Specimen: PBMCs or a T cell subset sorted from them (not recorded which). These receptors were collected from an adult woman who had mild COVID-19 (a few samples of this study predate the infection). The sample titles of this study are shuffled in the database, so cell type and time point are left out; the donor was told from shared clones.

The V and J genes are TRBV18 and TRBJ1-6, with D possibly being TRBD1 (6 bases). Germline V gives CDR1 KGHSH, CDR2 LQKENI. The CDR3 has 15 amino acids. V shed 3 bases and J shed 5 bases, with 11 bases lying between them. The CDR3 DNA sequence: TGTGCCAGCTCACCCGGGACACCTGATAATTCACCCCTCCACTTT. Translating it yields CASSPGTPDNSPLHF.

Only a few counts were recorded for this clonotype. V gene TRBV6-6 combines with J gene TRBJ2-1; TRBD1 matches 9 bases. Germline values: CDR1 MNHNY, CDR2 SVGAGI (reference sequence). With V trimmed by 10 bases and J by 1 base, 11 bases remained unmatched. CDR3 length: 16 residues. DNA of the CDR3: TGTGCCACCTTACAGGACAGGGGCTTTTCCTACAATGAGCAGTTCTTC. Its protein is CATLQDRGFSYNEQFF.

The V and J genes are TRBV2 and TRBJ2-7; D is unresolved. Trimming left V 10 bases short and J 3 bases short, with 13 bases between. This CDR3 is built from 12 residues. Germline values: CDR1 SNHLY, CDR2 FYNNEI. The CDR3 loop is CAIPGQNYEQYF. The CDR3 DNA follows: TGTGCCATCCCGGGCCAGAACTACGAGCAGTACTTC.

The J gene is TRBJ1-2, the V gene TRBV4-1; D is undetermined. Germline assignment: CDR1 MGHRA and CDR2 YSYEKL. There are 15 residues in the CDR3. V lost 0 bases to trimming and J lost 8 bases, with 16 bases between them. The CDR3 DNA reads as TGCGCCAGCAGCCAAGATTTTTCCGCATCAGACGGCTACACCTTC. It specifies CASSQDFSASDGYTF.

In this sample, this clonotype turned up many times. This chain uses TRBV30 with TRBJ1-1; D call uncertain. CDR3 length equals 16 residues. Trimming cost V 0 bases and J 6 bases, with 20 bases left between them. Germline assignment: CDR1 GTSNPN and CDR2 SVGIG (reference sequence). The CDR3 nucleotides are TGTGCCTGGAGTGTAAAGGGTACCCGACGGTGGGCTGAAGCTTTCTTT. This translates into CAWSVKGTRRWAEAFF.

The chain employs TRBV24-1 and TRBJ1-1, with 9 bases aligning to TRBD1. The CDR3 contains 18 residues. From germline, CDR1 is KGHDR and CDR2 SFDVKD. The junction had 15 bases not matched to a gene; V was cut back by 8 bases and J by 0 bases. CDR3 DNA sequence: TGTGCCACCACGCCCCGGGACAGGGATCCTGAGCTGAACACTGAAGCTTTCTTT. It specifies CATTPRDRDPELNTEAFF.

The sample holds a few counts of this clonotype. The chain employs TRBV18 and TRBJ2-5, with D tentatively TRBD1 (5 bases). Trimming left V 2 bases short and J 2 bases short, with 9 bases between. Germline-derived CDR1 and CDR2 are KGHSH and LQKENI. The CDR3 totals 14 residues. DNA of the CDR3: TGTGCCAGCTCACCAGGACACGGACAAGAGACCCAGTACTTC. Encoded protein: CASSPGHGQETQYF.

This chain links TRBV20-1 with TRBJ1-5, with D tentatively TRBD1 (6 bases). There are 14 residues in the CDR3. Germline lookup yields CDR1 DFQATT and CDR2 SNEGSKA (reference sequence). V lost 6 bases and J lost 1, with 13 bases in between. The CDR3 nucleotides are TGCAGTGCCACCACAGGGACGAGCAATCAGCCCCAGCATTTT. It yields the protein CSATTGTSNQPQHF.

V is TRBV12-3 or TRBV12-4 and J is TRBJ2-3, with D tentatively TRBD2 (5 bases). The CDR3 contains 15 residues. Trimming took 6 bases from V and 0 from J, leaving 13 bases between them. In nucleotides, the CDR3 is TGTGCCAGCAGCCCCTCGCTAGCTAGCACAGATACGCAGTATTTT. It codes for CASSPSLASTDTQYF.

J is TRBJ2-5 and V is TRBV24-1; no reliable D call. This CDR3 has 13 amino acids. Germline V gene data show CDR1 as KGHDR and CDR2 as SFDVKD. V lost 1 base and J lost 6, with 8 bases in between. The CDR3 is CATSDLPSQTQYF. In DNA, the CDR3 is TGTGCCACCAGTGATTTACCCAGCCAGACCCAGTACTTC.

As for this clonotype: This may stem from a read error, because a much larger clone lies one nucleotide away. This chain joins TRBV20-1 and TRBJ2-7; 7 nucleotides line up with TRBD1. The CDR3 spans 15 residues. CDR1 is DFQATT, CDR2 SNEGSKA, per germline (reference sequence). J gave up 0 bases and V 7 bases, and 12 bases lay outside the gene matches. The CDR3 loop is CSDRETGLSSYEQYF. The CDR3 region has the DNA TGCAGTGATAGGGAGACAGGGCTCAGCTCCTACGAGCAGTACTTC.

The J gene is TRBJ1-3, the V gene TRBV5-1; TRBD1 matches 8 bases. Germline values: CDR1 SGHRS, CDR2 YFSETQ. V lost 0 bases and J lost 2; bases outside the gene matches: 4. The CDR3 runs to 16 residues. CDR3 sequence reads: CASSLELTGAGNTIYF. The CDR3 bases are TGCGCCAGCAGCTTGGAGTTGACAGGGGCTGGAAACACCATATATTTT.

This clonotype was counted only a few times. V and J are TRBV27 and TRBJ1-4, with D possibly TRBD1 on 6 matching bases. The germline V gene encodes CDR1 MNHEY and CDR2 SMNVEV (reference sequence). CDR3 length: 15 amino acids. Trimming took 2 bases from V and 9 from J, leaving 16 bases between them. The CDR3: CASSLGQLWDKKLFF. The CDR3 DNA sequence: TGTGCCAGCAGTTTAGGACAGCTTTGGGATAAAAAACTGTTTTTT.

This clonotype was picked up a small number of times. The rearrangement uses TRBV5-1 and TRBJ1-1, with 8 bases matching TRBD1. The V and J ends lost 4 bases and 4 bases, in that order; junction bases with no gene match: 9. Germline V CDR1 and CDR2: SGHRS, YFSETQ. The CDR3 spans 15 residues. The CDR3 protein is CASSEGQGMGTEAFF. The DNA for the CDR3 is TGCGCCAGCAGCGAAGGACAGGGTATGGGCACTGAAGCTTTCTTT.

In this sample, this clonotype turned up once. V usage is TRBV12-3 or TRBV12-4 and J usage is TRBJ1-2; TRBD1 might be the D (5 bases). The length of the CDR3 is 14 residues. V dropped 5 bases and J dropped 8 bases, with 18 bases sitting between them. The CDR3, as DNA: TGTGCCAGCAGTCAGGACCGCGGGGCATGGGGCTACACCTTC. Translating gives CASSQDRGAWGYTF.

This chain joins TRBV5-1 and TRBJ1-6; D is undetermined. The CDR3 totals 17 residues. The V end was cut by 4 bases, the J end by 0 bases, with 14 bases between. CDR1 and CDR2 from the germline V gene are SGHRS and YFSETQ. The CDR3 DNA is TGCGCCAGCAGCCCATCAGCGACCGTCTCCTATAATTCACCCCTCCACTTT. This translates into CASSPSATVSYNSPLHF.

This clonotype turned up a few times. The chain couples TRBV5-4 to TRBJ2-7; D gene unclear. Trimming stripped 4 bases from V and 2 bases from J, with 10 bases between. The CDR3 is 13 amino acids. Germline CDR1 SGHNT, CDR2 YYREEE (reference sequence). CDR3 loop: CASSPDVTYEQYF. The CDR3 nucleotides read TGTGCCAGCAGCCCCGATGTGACCTACGAGCAGTACTTC.

This sequence joins TRBV24-1 and TRBJ2-2, with a tentative D call TRBD2 (6 bases). V was trimmed by 5 bases and J by 4 bases, leaving 13 bases between them. Germline V lookup: CDR1 KGHDR, CDR2 SFDVKD. CDR3 length: 15 amino acids. CDR3 protein: CATSVGGSATGELFF. The CDR3 DNA follows: TGTGCCACCAGTGTGGGGGGTTCGGCCACCGGGGAGCTGTTTTTT.

The chain recombines TRBV7-8 with TRBJ1-1, with unresolved D. V lost 3 bases, J lost 6 bases, and 14 bases lay in between. There are 14 residues in the CDR3. Per germline, CDR1 SGHVS and CDR2 FQNEAQ. The CDR3: CASSFRTVGAEAFF. CDR3 sequence (DNA): TGTGCCAGCAGCTTCAGGACGGTCGGAGCTGAAGCTTTCTTT.

The rearrangement uses TRBV29-1 and TRBJ2-1; 9 nucleotides align to TRBD2. Germline CDR1 and CDR2: SQVTM and ANQGSEA. CDR3 length equals 12 residues. Germline trimming cut 3 bases from V and 9 bases from J; bases unmatched to any gene: 3. The CDR3 here is CSVEGLASEQFF. As DNA, the CDR3 is TGCAGCGTTGAGGGACTAGCAAGTGAGCAGTTCTTC.